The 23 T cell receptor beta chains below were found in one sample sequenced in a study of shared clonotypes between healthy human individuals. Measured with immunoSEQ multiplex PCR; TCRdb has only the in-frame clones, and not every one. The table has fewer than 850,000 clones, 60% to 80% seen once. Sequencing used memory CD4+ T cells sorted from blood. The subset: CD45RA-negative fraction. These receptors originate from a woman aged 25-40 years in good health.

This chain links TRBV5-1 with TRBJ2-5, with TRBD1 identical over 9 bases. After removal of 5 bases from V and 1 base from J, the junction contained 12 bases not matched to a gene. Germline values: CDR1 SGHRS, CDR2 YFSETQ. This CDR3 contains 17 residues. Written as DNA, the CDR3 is TGCGCCAGCAGTTCGCTAGCCGGGACAGGGCTCCAAGAGACCCAGTACTTC. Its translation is CASSSLAGTGLQETQYF.

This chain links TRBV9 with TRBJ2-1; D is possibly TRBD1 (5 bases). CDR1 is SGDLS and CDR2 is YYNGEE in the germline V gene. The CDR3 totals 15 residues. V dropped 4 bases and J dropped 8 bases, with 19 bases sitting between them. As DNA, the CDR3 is TGTGCCAGCAGCTCGCGACAGCCCTCTTGGGATGAGCAGTTCTTC. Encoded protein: CASSSRQPSWDEQFF.

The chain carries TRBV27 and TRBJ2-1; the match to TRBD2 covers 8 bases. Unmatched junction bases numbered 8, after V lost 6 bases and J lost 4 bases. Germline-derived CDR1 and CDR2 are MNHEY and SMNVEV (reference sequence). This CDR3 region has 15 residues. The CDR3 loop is CASSPGRAPYNEQFF. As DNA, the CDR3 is TGTGCCAGCAGCCCCGGGAGGGCCCCTTACAATGAGCAGTTCTTC.

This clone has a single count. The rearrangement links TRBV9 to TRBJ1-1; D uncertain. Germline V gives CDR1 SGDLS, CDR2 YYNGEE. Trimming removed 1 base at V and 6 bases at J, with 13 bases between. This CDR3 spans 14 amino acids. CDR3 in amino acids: CASSVSGGRAEAFF. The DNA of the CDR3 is TGTGCCAGCAGCGTATCGGGAGGGCGGGCTGAAGCTTTCTTT.

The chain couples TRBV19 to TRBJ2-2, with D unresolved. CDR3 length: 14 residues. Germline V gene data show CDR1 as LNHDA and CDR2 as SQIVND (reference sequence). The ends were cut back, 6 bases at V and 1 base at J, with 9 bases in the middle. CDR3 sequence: CASRWTGNTGELFF. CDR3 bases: TGTGCCAGTAGATGGACCGGGAACACCGGGGAGCTGTTTTTT.

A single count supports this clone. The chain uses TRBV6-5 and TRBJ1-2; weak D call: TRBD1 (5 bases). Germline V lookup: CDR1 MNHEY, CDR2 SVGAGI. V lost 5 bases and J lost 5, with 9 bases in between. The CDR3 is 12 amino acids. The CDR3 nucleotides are TGTGCCAGCAGTCGGAAGGGGTATGGCTACACCTTC. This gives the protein CASSRKGYGYTF.

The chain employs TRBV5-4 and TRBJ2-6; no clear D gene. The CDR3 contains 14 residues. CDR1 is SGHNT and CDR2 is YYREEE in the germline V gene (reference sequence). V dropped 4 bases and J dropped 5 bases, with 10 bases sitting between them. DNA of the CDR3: TGTGCCAGCAGCCCTTCTTACAGGGCCAACGTCCTGACTTTC. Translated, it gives CASSPSYRANVLTF.

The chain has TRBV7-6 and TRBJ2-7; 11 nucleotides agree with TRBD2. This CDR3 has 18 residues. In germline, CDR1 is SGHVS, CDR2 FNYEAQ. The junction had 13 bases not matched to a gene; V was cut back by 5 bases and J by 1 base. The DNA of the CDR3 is TGTGCCAGCAGCCGAATCCCCGGGACTAGCGGCCCATCCTACGAGCAGTACTTC. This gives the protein CASSRIPGTSGPSYEQYF.

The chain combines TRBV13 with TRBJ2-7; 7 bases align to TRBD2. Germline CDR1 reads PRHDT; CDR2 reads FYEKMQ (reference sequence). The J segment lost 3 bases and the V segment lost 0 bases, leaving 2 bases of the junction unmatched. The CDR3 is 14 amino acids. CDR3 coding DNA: TGTGCCAGCAGCTTAGGCGGGAGGAACTACGAGCAGTACTTC. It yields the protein CASSLGGRNYEQYF.

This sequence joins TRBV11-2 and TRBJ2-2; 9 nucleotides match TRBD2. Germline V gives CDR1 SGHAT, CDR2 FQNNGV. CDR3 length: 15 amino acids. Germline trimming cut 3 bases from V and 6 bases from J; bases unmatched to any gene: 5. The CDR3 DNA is TGTGCCAGCAGCTTGCTAGCGGGAATGTCCGGGGAGCTGTTTTTT. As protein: CASSLLAGMSGELFF.

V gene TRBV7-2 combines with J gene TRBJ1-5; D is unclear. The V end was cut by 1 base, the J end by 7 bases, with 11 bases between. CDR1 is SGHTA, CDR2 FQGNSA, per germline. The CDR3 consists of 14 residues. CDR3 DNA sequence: TGTGCCAGCAGCTTAGTGGAGGTGTCCCAGCCCCAGCATTTT. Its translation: CASSLVEVSQPQHF. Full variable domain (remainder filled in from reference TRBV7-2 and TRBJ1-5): GAGVSQSPSNKVTEKGKDVELRCDPISGHTALYWYRQSLGQGLEFLIYFQGNSAPDKSGLPSDRFSAERTGGSVSTLTIQRTQQEDSAVYLCASSLVEVSQPQHFGDGTRLSIL.

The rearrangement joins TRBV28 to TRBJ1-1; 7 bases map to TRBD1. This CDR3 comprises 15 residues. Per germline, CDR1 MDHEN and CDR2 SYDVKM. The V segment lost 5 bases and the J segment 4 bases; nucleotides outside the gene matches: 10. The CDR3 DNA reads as TGTGCCAGCAGTCGTCGGGACAGCGGGGTCACTGAAGCTTTCTTT. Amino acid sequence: CASSRRDSGVTEAFF.

DNA of the CDR3: TGTGCCAGCAGCGCACATTACTCTGGAAACACCATATATTTT. This gives the protein CASSAHYSGNTIYF. The rearrangement links TRBV9 to TRBJ1-3; D uncertain. The V gene's germline CDR1 is SGDLS and CDR2 YYNGEE. Between the trimmed V and J ends, which lost 3 bases and 0 bases, there was a span of 7 bases. The CDR3 extends over 14 amino acids.

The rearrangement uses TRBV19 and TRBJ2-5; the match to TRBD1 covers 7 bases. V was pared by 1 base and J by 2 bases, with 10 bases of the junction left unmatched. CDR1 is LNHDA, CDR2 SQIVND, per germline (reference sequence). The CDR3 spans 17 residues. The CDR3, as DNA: TGTGCCAGTAGTATAGCTATAGCGACAGGGCGGCAAGAGACCCAGTACTTC. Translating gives CASSIAIATGRQETQYF.

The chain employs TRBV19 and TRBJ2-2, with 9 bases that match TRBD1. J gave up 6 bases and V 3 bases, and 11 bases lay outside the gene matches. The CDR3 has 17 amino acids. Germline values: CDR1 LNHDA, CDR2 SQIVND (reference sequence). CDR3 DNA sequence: TGTGCCAGTAGTATGATTGTCGGGACAGGGTATTCCGGGGAGCTGTTTTTT. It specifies CASSMIVGTGYSGELFF.

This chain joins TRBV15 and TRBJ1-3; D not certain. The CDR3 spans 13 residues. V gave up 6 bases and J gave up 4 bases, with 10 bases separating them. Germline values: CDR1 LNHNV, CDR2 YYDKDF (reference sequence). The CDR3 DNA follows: TGTGCCACCAGTCAATCGCAAGGAAACACCATATATTTT. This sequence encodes CATSQSQGNTIYF. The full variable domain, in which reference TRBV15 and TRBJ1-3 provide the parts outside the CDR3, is DAMVIQNPRYQVTQFGKPVTLSCSQTLNHNVMYWYQQKSSQAPKLLFHYYDKDFNNEADTPDNFQSRRPNTSFCFLDIRSPGLGDTAMYLCATSQSQGNTIYFGEGSWLTVV.

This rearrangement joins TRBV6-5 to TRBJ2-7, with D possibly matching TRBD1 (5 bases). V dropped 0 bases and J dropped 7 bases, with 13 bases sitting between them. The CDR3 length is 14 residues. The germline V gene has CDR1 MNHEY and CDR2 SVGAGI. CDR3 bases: TGTGCCAGCAGTTACTCGGGCAGGGTCTATGAGCAGTACTTC. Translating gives CASSYSGRVYEQYF.

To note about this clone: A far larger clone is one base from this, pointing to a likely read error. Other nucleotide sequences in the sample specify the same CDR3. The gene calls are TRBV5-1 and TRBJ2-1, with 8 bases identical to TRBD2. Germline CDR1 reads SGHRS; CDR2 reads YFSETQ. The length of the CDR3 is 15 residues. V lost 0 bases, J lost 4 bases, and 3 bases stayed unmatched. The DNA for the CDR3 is TGCGCCAGCAGCTTGGCCAGCGGGAGTTACAATGAGCAGTTCTTC. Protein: CASSLASGSYNEQFF.

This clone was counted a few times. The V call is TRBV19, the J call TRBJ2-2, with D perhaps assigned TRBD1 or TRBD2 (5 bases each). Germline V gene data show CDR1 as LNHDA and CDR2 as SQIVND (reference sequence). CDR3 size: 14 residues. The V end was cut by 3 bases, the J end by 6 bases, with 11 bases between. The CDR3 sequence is CASSIEEGSGELFF. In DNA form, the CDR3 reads TGTGCCAGTAGTATCGAAGAGGGGTCCGGGGAGCTGTTTTTT.

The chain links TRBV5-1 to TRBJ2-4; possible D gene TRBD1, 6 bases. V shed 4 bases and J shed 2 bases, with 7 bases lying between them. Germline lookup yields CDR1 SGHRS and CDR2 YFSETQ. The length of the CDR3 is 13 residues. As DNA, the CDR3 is TGCGCCAGCAGCGGACAGCCCAAAAACATTCAGTACTTC. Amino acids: CASSGQPKNIQYF.

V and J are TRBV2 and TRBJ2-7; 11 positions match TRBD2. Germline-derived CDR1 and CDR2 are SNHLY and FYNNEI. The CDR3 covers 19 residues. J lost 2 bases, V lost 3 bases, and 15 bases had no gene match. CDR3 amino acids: CASSDRGLADRSRPYEQYF. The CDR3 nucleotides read TGTGCCAGCAGTGACAGGGGACTAGCGGACCGATCGAGACCCTACGAGCAGTACTTC.

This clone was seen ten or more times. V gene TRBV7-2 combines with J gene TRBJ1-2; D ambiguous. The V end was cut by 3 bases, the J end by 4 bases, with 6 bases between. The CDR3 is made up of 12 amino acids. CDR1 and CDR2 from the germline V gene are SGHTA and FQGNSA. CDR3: CASSFIGYGYTF. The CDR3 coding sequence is TGTGCCAGCAGCTTTATCGGCTATGGCTACACCTTC.

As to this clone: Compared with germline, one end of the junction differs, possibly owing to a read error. For the CDR3, the DNA is TGTGCCAGCAGCCAATGGACTAGAAGCATAGATACGCAGTATTTT. Translating gives CASSQWTRSIDTQYF. This rearrangement joins TRBV11-2 to TRBJ2-3; TRBD2 matches 7 bases. The CDR3 consists of 15 residues. Looked up from germline, CDR1 is SGHAT and CDR2 is FQNNGV.